Detailed here is one T cell receptor (beta chain). The antigen is undetermined. Germline lookup yields CDR1 SNHLY and CDR2 FYNNEI. The CDR3 totals 12 residues. Trimming cost V 8 bases and J 5 bases; bases outside gene matches: 2. Investigators reverse transcribed all isolated RNA, so they sequenced expressed TCRB transcripts. The assay was immunoSEQ multiplex PCR, and TCRdb's table has in-frame clones only and misses some. The sample includes approximately 150,000 clones, approximately 10% of them seen just once. This sample stems from a study of beta chain features in type 1 diabetes. Broader study findings: Fewer insertions but more deletions were seen at VDJ junctions in type 1 diabetes patients.

This TCR came from a woman aged 40 to 55 in good health. V is TRBV2 and J is TRBJ2-7; 11 nucleotides agree with TRBD1. The specimen was central memory CD4+ T cells from blood. The CDR3 nucleotides are TGTGCCAGCGGACAGGGGGCTGACGAGCAGTACTTC. As protein: CASGQGADEQYF.